Following are 18 T cell receptor beta chains from one sample sequenced in a study of T cells in Graves' hyperthyroidism and ophthalmopathy. Using RNA transcripts as the source, TCR beta CDR3 regions were amplified. The HTBI primer set drove a first-round RT-PCR of the TCR CDR3. TCRdb recomputed calls from the multiplex PCR reads with MiXCR, one row per CDR3 protein. The sample shows a few hundred thousand distinct CDR3 sequences, around an eighth of them seen only once. The source material was blood. The receptors here all came from a woman aged 18-29 years with Graves' hyperthyroidism.

This clonotype was counted only a few times. J is TRBJ2-7 and V is TRBV27, with unresolved D. Germline lookup yields CDR1 MNHEY and CDR2 SMNVEV (reference sequence). This CDR3 spans 15 amino acids. Trimming cost V 2 bases and J 5 bases, with 16 bases left between them. The CDR3 spells CASSLRLVAADEQYF. Written as DNA, the CDR3 is TGTGCCAGCAGTTTACGCCTGGTGGCAGCTGACGAGCAGTACTTC.

V and J are TRBV27 and TRBJ2-7; possibly TRBD1 for D (5 bases). V was pared by 3 bases and J by 2 bases, with 17 bases between. The CDR3 extends over 16 amino acids. Per the germline V gene, CDR1 is MNHEY and CDR2 is SMNVEV (reference sequence). Here the CDR3 DNA reads TGTGCCAGCAGTTTGATTCGGACACTCGGCACCTACGAGCAGTACTTC. This encodes CASSLIRTLGTYEQYF.

The gene calls are TRBV20-1 and TRBJ1-4; D ambiguous. With 0 bases removed from V and 0 bases from J, the gap between germline ends came to 5 bases. Germline CDR1 reads DFQATT; CDR2 reads SNEGSKA (reference sequence). This CDR3 has 14 residues. CDR3 DNA: TGCAGTGCTAGAGATTTGGCAACTAATGAAAAACTGTTTTTT. The encoded protein is CSARDLATNEKLFF.

In this sample, this clonotype turned up a few times. The rearrangement joins TRBV7-9 to TRBJ2-1; TRBD2 matches 8 bases. The CDR3 runs to 14 residues. V shed 8 bases, J shed 12 bases, and the junction held 15 bases outside the gene matches. Germline V gene lookup returns CDR1 SEHNR and CDR2 FQNEAQ (reference sequence). In DNA form, the CDR3 reads TGTGCCAGCGAAGGGGCGGGGGGCTCTGCCGCGCAGTTCTTC. It specifies CASEGAGGSAAQFF.

This chain connects TRBV20-1 to TRBJ2-2; 9 nucleotides agree with TRBD2. The V segment lost 3 bases and the J segment 7 bases; nucleotides outside the gene matches: 9. Germline CDR1 and CDR2: DFQATT and SNEGSKA (reference sequence). This CDR3 has 15 residues. The CDR3 here is CSARDGVAGVGELFF. CDR3 coding DNA: TGCAGTGCTAGGGACGGAGTAGCGGGAGTCGGGGAGCTGTTTTTT.

The table lists this clonotype with many counts. The chain links TRBV10-3 to TRBJ2-1; D remains ambiguous. CDR3 length: 11 residues. V was clipped by 7 bases and J by 8 bases, with 9 bases between them. The germline V gene encodes CDR1 ENHRY and CDR2 SYGVKD. The chain's CDR3 is CAIIPSHEQFF. The CDR3 nucleotides read TGTGCCATCATCCCAAGCCATGAGCAGTTCTTC.

This clonotype was counted many times. The V and J genes are TRBV3-1 and TRBJ1-6; no clear D gene. The V end was cut by 4 bases, the J end by 8 bases, with 12 bases between. In germline, CDR1 is LGHDT, CDR2 YNNKEL (reference sequence). The length of the CDR3 is 14 residues. CDR3 residues: CASSLEQYYSPLHF. The CDR3 nucleotides read TGTGCCAGCAGCCTAGAACAGTACTATTCACCCCTCCACTTT. Supplemented by reference TRBV3-1 and TRBJ1-6, the full variable domain reads DTAVSQTPKYLVTQMGNDKSIKCEQNLGHDTMYWYKQDSKKFLKIMFSYNNKELIINETVPNRFSPKSPDKAHLNLHINSLELGDSAVYFCASSLEQYYSPLHFGNGTRLTVT.

This clonotype came up many times. The chain carries TRBV20-1 and TRBJ1-1; D possibly corresponds to TRBD1 (6 bases). This CDR3 comprises 14 residues. V lost 7 bases and J 1 base, leaving 16 bases between the germline ends. Germline CDR1 and CDR2: DFQATT and SNEGSKA (reference sequence). CDR3 DNA: TGCAGTGTCCAGATCGGGGGCGGGAACACTGAAGCTTTCTTT. Its protein is CSVQIGGGNTEAFF.

In this sample, this clonotype turned up many times. V usage is TRBV5-5 and J usage is TRBJ2-3; D uncertain. The germline V gene encodes CDR1 SGHKS and CDR2 YYEKEE (reference sequence). V lost 6 bases, J lost 1 base, and 15 bases lay in between. The CDR3 is 15 amino acids. For the CDR3, the DNA is TGTGCCAGCAAATTCCTGAAGAGTGGCACAGATACGCAGTATTTT. Its protein is CASKFLKSGTDTQYF.

This clonotype turned up a few times. The chain recombines TRBV7-2 with TRBJ1-3; a weak D match, TRBD1 (5 bases). Germline V CDR1 and CDR2: SGHTA, FQGNSA. This CDR3 has 15 amino acids. V was clipped by 2 bases and J by 0 bases, with 8 bases between them. Written as DNA, the CDR3 is TGTGCCAGCAGCTTATTGGGGGGCTCTGGAAACACCATATATTTT. Residues: CASSLLGGSGNTIYF.

This clonotype was counted between two and nine times. J is TRBJ2-2 and V is TRBV30, with 13 bases fitting TRBD2. The CDR3 is made up of 18 amino acids. The V and J ends lost 2 bases and 4 bases, in that order; junction bases with no gene match: 10. Germline CDR1 reads GTSNPN; CDR2 reads SVGIG (reference sequence). Here the CDR3 reads CAWSTGLAGDGITGELFF. The CDR3 DNA reads as TGTGCCTGGAGTACCGGACTAGCGGGAGATGGGATCACCGGGGAGCTGTTTTTT.

The genes are TRBV6-2 or TRBV6-3 and TRBJ2-5; TRBD1 matches 7 bases. The CDR3 spans 14 residues. From germline, CDR1 is MNHEY and CDR2 SVGEGT. The V and J ends lost 6 bases and 5 bases, in that order; junction bases with no gene match: 9. CDR3 sequence: CASSPTGMLETQYF. The CDR3 region has the DNA TGTGCCAGCAGCCCGACAGGGATGTTGGAGACCCAGTACTTC.

This clonotype appeared many times. The chain couples TRBV12-3 or TRBV12-4 to TRBJ1-1, with D hard to call. Trimming stripped 3 bases from V and 3 bases from J, with 8 bases between. The CDR3 loop spans 13 amino acids. The CDR3 loop is CASSFILDTEAFF. DNA of the CDR3: TGTGCCAGCAGTTTCATCCTGGACACTGAAGCTTTCTTT.

There are many counts of this clonotype. The genes are TRBV19 and TRBJ1-3; D unresolved. The CDR3 has 13 amino acids. Germline V CDR1 and CDR2: LNHDA, SQIVND (reference sequence). Trimming shortened V by 6 bases and J by 1 base, and 7 bases separated the two germline ends. The CDR3 is CASRPSSGNTIYF. CDR3 DNA sequence: TGTGCCAGTAGACCCTCTTCTGGAAACACCATATATTTT.

The chain links TRBV27 to TRBJ1-2, with no clear D. Germline V gives CDR1 MNHEY, CDR2 SMNVEV (reference sequence). CDR3 size: 15 residues. Trimming took off 0 bases at V and 6 bases at J, with 14 bases between the two ends. The CDR3 DNA reads as TGTGCCAGCAGTTTATCCATAGTTGGTGGGGATGGCTACACCTTC. This encodes CASSLSIVGGDGYTF.

A few counts support this clonotype. CDR3 in DNA: TGCGCCAGCGCTCGGCTCTCTGGAAACACCATATATTTT. It encodes CASARLSGNTIYF. The chain has TRBV10-2 and TRBJ1-3; D is unresolved. This CDR3 is built from 13 residues. Trimming stripped 8 bases from V and 0 bases from J, with 8 bases between. Germline CDR1 is WSHSY and CDR2 is SAAADI.

Many counts were recorded for this clonotype. This rearrangement joins TRBV11-2 to TRBJ1-2; D is ambiguous. The CDR3 covers 12 residues. The germline V gene has CDR1 SGHAT and CDR2 FQNNGV. V lost 0 bases and J lost 3, with 2 bases in between. CDR3 nucleotide sequence: TGTGCCAGCAGCTTAGATGACTATGGCTACACCTTC. It codes for CASSLDDYGYTF.

This clonotype was detected many times. The chain combines TRBV12-3 or TRBV12-4 with TRBJ1-2; TRBD1 matches at 8 bases. The CDR3 length is 15 residues. V trimming: 5 bases; J trimming: 5 bases; junction bases outside the gene matches: 10. CDR3 DNA: TGTGCCAGCAGTACCTTGACAGGGGCGAATTATGGCTACACCTTC. Protein product: CASSTLTGANYGYTF.